This T cell receptor (beta chain) was sequenced in a study of T-cell reconstitution after alpha-beta-depleted transplantation in children. Preparation of the TCRbeta library was carried out with unique molecular identifiers. Via MiXCR, TCRdb re-called the PCR reads, giving one row per CDR3 protein. The profile shows approximately 350,000 distinct CDR3 sequences, 13% of them singletons. The table lists this clonotype with many counts. The sample in question was PBMCs, obtained from the stem cell graft. This TCR was recovered from a human donor who donated a stem cell graft to a child with Fanconi anemia.

The CDR3 here is CASSSQGFNGYTF. The CDR3 nucleotides read TGTGCCAGCAGTTCCCAGGGGTTCAATGGCTACACCTTC. This chain connects TRBV27 to TRBJ1-2; TRBD1 might be the D (6 bases). The germline V gene encodes CDR1 MNHEY and CDR2 SMNVEV (reference sequence). Trimming pared 4 bases from V and 6 bases from J, leaving 12 bases between. The CDR3 is 13 amino acids.